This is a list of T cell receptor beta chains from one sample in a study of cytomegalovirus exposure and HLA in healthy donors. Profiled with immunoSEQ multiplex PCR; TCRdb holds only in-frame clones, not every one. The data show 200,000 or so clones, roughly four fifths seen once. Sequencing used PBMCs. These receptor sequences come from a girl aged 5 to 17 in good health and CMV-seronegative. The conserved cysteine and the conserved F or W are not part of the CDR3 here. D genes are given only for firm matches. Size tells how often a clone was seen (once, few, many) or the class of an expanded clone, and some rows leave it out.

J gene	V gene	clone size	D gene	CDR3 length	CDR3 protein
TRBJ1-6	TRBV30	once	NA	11	AHKLEGSSPLH
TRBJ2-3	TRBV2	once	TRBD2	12	ASSGGRATDTQY
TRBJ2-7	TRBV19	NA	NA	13	ASSIGTPSSYEQY
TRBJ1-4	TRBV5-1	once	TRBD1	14	ASSLRGQGRSEKLF
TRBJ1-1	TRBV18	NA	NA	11	ASSPGHRTEAF
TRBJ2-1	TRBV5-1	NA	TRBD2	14	ASSLTDGLAGYEQF
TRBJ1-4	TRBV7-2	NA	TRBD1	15	ASSTSWGRTGLGKLF
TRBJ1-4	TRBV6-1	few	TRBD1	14	ASSENSGTGNEKLF
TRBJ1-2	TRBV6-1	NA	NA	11	ASSEEGIGGYT
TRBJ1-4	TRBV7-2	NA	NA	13	ASSNRRGSNEKLF
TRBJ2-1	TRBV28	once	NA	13	ASSGTVLPYNEQF